This T cell receptor (beta chain) originates from a study of blood T cell repertoires in COVID-19. Looking at the study overall: There were acute and convalescent COVID-19 samples, and they came from the United States, Italy and Spain.

Repertoires were generated with immunoSEQ multiplex PCR, while TCRdb's copy carries only in-frame clones and drops some. The sample yields 120,000 to 150,000 clones, around three quarters seen once. Trimming cost V 9 bases and J 9 bases; bases outside gene matches: 6. The CDR3 length is 13 residues. Germline V gives CDR1 LNHDA, CDR2 SQIVND (reference sequence). The sample consisted of peripheral blood. The source of this sequence is a man aged 60-69 years with acute or convalescent COVID-19. The chain combines TRBV19 with TRBJ1-6; 9 bases align to TRBD1. The DNA of the CDR3 is TGTGCCAGCCAGACAGGGGGAAGTTCACCCCTCCACTTT. This translates into CASQTGGSSPLHF.